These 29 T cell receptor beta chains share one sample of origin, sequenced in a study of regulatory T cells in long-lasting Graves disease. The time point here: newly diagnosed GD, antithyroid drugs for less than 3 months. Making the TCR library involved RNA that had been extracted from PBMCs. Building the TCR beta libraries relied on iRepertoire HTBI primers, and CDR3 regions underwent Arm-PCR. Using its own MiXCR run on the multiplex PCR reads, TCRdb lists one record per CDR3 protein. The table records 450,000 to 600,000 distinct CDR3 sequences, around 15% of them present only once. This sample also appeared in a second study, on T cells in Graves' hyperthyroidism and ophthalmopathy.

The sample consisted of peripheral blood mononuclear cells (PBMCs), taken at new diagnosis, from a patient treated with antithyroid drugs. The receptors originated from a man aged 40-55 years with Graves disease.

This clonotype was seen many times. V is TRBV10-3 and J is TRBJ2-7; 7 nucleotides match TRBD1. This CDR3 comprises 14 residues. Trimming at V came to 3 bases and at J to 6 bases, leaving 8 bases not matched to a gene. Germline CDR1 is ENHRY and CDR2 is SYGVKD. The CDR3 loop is CAISEQGIGGEQYF. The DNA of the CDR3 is TGTGCCATCAGTGAACAGGGGATAGGGGGCGAGCAGTACTTC.

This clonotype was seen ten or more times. The DNA for the CDR3 is TGTGCCAGCAGTTTAGTGCGGGGGGATCGGGATACGCAGTATTTT. Translating gives CASSLVRGDRDTQYF. V gene TRBV27 combines with J gene TRBJ2-3, with 8 bases identical to TRBD2. Germline values: CDR1 MNHEY, CDR2 SMNVEV (reference sequence). The CDR3 spans 15 residues. The V gene end was trimmed by 2 bases and the J gene end by 6 bases; junction bases not matched to a gene: 7.

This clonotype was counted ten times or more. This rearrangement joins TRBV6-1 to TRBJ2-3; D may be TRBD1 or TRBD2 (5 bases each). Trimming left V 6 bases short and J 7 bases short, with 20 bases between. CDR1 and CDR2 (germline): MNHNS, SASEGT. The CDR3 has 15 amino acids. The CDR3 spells CASSIRVGELNTQYF. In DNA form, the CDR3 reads TGTGCCAGCAGCATCCGGGTGGGGGAGCTGAATACGCAGTATTTT.

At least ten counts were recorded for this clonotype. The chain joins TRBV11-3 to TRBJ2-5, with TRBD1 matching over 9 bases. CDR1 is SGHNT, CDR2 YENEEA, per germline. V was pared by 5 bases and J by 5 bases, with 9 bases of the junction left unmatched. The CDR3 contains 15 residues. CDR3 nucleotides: TGTGCCAGCAGCCGAGAGATGGACAGGGGCGAGACCCAGTACTTC. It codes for CASSREMDRGETQYF. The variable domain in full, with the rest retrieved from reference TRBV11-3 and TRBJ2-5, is EAGVVQSPRYKIIEKKQPVAFWCNPISGHNTLYWYLQNLGQGPELLIRYENEEAVDDSQLPKDRFSAERLKGVDSTLKIQPAELGDSAVYLCASSREMDRGETQYFGPGTRLLVL.

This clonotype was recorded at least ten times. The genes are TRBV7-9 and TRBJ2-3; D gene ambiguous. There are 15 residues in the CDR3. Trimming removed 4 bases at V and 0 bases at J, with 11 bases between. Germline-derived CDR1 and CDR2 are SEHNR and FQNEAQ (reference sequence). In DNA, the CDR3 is TGTGCCAGCAGCTCCGTCGGCGGTAGCACAGATACGCAGTATTTT. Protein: CASSSVGGSTDTQYF. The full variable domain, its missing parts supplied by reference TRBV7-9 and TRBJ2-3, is DTGVSQNPRHKITKRGQNVTFRCDPISEHNRLYWYRQTLGQGPEFLTYFQNEAQLEKSRLLSDRFSAERPKGSFSTLEIQRTEQGDSAMYLCASSSVGGSTDTQYFGPGTRLTVL.

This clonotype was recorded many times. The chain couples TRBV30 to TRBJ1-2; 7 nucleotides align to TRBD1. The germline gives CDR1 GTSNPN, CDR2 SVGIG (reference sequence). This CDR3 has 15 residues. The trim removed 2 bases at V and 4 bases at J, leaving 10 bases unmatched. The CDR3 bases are TGTGCCTGGAGTACCTACACAGGGGAGGGCTATGGCTACACCTTC. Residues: CAWSTYTGEGYGYTF.

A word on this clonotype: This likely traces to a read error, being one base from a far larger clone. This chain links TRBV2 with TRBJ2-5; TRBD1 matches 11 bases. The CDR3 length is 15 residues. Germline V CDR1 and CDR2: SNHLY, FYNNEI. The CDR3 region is CASRMGQGVLNEQSF. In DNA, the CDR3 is TGTGCCAGCAGGATGGGACAGGGGGTTCTCAATGAGCAGTCCTTC.

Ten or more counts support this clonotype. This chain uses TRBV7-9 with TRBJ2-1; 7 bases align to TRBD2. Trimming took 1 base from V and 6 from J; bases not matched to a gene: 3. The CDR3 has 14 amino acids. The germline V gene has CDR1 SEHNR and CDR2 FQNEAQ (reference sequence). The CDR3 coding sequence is TGTGCCAGCAGCTTAGTTACTAGCGTCAATGAGCAGTTCTTC. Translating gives CASSLVTSVNEQFF.

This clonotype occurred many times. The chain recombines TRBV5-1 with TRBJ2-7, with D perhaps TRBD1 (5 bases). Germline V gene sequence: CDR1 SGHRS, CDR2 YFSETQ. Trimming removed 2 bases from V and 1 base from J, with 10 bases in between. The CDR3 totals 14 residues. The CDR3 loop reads CASSLQDGSYEQYF. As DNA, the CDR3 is TGCGCCAGCAGCTTACAGGACGGGTCCTACGAGCAGTACTTC.

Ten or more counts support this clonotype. CDR3 bases: TGTGCCAGCACCCCCCGGACAGGGACCTACGAGCAGTACTTC. It specifies CASTPRTGTYEQYF. The V and J genes are TRBV28 and TRBJ2-7, with 8 bases fitting TRBD1. CDR3 length: 14 residues. Germline V lookup: CDR1 MDHEN, CDR2 SYDVKM. The trim removed 7 bases at V and 2 bases at J, leaving 7 bases unmatched. Full variable domain (remainder filled in from reference TRBV28 and TRBJ2-7): DVKVTQSSRYLVKRTGEKVFLECVQDMDHENMFWYRQDPGLGLRLIYFSYDVKMKEKGDIPEGYSVSREKKERFSLILESASTNQTSMYLCASTPRTGTYEQYFGPGTRLTVT.

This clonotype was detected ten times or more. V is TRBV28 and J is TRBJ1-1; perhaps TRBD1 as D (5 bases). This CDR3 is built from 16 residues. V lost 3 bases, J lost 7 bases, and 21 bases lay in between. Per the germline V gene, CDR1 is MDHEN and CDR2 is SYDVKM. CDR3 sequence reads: CASSLVPRSGLGEAFF. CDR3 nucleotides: TGTGCCAGCAGTTTGGTGCCTCGCTCGGGGCTCGGTGAAGCTTTCTTT.

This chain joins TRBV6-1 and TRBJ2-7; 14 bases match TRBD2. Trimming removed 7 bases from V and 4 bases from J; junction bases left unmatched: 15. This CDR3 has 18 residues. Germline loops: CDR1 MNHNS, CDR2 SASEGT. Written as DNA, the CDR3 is TGTGCCAGCACTCCAGGGACTAGCGGGAGAATAGGGCGTTACGAGCAGTACTTC. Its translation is CASTPGTSGRIGRYEQYF.

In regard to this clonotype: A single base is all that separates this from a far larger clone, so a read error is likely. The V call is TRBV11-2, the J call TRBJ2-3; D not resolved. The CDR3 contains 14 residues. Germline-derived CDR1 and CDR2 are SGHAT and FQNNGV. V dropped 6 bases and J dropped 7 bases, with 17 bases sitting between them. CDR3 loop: CASSEDPATHTQYF. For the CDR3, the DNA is TGTGCCAGCAGTGAAGACCCAGCGACGCATACGCAGTATTTT.

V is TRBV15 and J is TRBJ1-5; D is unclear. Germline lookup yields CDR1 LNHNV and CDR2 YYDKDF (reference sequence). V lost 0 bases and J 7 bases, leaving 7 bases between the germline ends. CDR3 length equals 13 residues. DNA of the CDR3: TGTGCCACCAGCAGAGACGGGCGGCAGCCCCAGCATTTT. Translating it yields CATSRDGRQPQHF.

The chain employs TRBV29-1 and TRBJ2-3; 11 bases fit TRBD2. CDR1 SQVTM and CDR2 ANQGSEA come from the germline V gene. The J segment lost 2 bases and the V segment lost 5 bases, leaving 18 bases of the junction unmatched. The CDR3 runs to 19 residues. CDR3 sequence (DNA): TGCAGCGTTACGCGAACTAGCGGGAGCATAATGGGGAACACAGATACGCAGTATTTT. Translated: CSVTRTSGSIMGNTDTQYF.

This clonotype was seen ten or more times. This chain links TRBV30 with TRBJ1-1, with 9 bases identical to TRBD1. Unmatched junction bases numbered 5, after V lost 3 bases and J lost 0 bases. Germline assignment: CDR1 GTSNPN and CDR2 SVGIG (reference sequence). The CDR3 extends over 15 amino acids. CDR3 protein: CAWRRTGVLNTEAFF. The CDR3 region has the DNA TGTGCCTGGAGACGGACAGGGGTTCTGAACACTGAAGCTTTCTTT. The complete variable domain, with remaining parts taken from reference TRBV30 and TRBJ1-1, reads SQTIHQWPATLVQPVGSPLSLECTVEGTSNPNLYWYRQAAGRGLQLLFYSVGIGQISSEVPQNLSASRPQDRQFILSSKKLLLSDSGFYLCAWRRTGVLNTEAFFGQGTRLTVV.

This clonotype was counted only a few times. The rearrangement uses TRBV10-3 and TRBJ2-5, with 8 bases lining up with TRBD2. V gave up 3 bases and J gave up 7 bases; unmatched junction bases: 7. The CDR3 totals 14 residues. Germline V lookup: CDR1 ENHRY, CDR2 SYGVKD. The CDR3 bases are TGTGCCATCAGTGATGAAGCGGGGGTACGGACCCAGTACTTC. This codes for CAISDEAGVRTQYF.

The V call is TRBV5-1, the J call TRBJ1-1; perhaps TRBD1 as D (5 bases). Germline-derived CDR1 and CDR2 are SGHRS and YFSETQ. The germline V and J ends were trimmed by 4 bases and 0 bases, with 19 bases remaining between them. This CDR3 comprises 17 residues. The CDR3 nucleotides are TGCGCCAGCAGCCCCGTGGGGACGGTAAATATGAACACTGAAGCTTTCTTT. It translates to CASSPVGTVNMNTEAFF.

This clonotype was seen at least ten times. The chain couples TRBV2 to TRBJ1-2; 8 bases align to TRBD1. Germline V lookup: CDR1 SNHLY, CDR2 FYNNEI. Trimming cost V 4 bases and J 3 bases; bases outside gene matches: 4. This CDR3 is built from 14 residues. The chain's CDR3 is CASSAGGADYGYTF. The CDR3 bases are TGTGCCAGCAGTGCAGGGGGCGCCGACTATGGCTACACCTTC.

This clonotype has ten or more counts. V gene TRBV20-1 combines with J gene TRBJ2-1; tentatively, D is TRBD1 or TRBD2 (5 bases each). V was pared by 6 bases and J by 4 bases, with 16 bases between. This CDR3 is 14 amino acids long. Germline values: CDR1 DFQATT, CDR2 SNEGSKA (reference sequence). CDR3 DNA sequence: TGCAGTGCAGTAATCGGGACGGTATACAATGAGCAGTTCTTC. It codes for CSAVIGTVYNEQFF.

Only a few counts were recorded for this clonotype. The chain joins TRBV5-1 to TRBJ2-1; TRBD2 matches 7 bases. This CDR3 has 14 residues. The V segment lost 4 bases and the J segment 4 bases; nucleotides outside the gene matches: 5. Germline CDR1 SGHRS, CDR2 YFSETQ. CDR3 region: CASSGAGDYNEQFF. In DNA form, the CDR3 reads TGCGCCAGCAGCGGTGCGGGAGATTACAATGAGCAGTTCTTC.

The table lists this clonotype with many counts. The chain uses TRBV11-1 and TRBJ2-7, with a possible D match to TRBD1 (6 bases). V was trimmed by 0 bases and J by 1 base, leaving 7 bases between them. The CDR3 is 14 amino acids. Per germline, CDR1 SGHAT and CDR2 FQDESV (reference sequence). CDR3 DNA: TGTGCCAGCAGCTTAGCGCAGGGGTCCTACGAGCAGTACTTC. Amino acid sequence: CASSLAQGSYEQYF. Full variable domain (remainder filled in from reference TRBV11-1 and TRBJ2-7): EAEVAQSPRYKITEKSQAVAFWCDPISGHATLYWYRQILGQGPELLVQFQDESVVDDSQLPKDRFSAERLKGVDSTLKIQPAELGDSAMYLCASSLAQGSYEQYFGPGTRLTVT.

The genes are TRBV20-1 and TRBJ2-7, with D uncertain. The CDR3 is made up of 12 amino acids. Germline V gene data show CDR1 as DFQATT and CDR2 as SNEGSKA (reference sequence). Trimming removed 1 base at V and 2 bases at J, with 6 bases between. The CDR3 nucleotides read TGCAGTGCTAGAGTTACGGCCTACGAGCAGTACTTC. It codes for CSARVTAYEQYF.

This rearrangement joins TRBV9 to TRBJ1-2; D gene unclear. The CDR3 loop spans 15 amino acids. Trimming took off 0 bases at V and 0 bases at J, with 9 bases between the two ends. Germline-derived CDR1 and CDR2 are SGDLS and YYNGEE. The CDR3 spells CASSVEALSNYGYTF. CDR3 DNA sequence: TGTGCCAGCAGCGTAGAGGCACTTTCTAACTATGGCTACACCTTC.

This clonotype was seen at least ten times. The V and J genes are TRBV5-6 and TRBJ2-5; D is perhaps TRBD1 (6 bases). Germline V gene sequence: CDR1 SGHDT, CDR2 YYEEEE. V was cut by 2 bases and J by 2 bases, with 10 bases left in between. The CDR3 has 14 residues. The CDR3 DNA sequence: TGTGCCAGCAGCTTCGGGGACACTCAAGAGACCCAGTACTTC. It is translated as CASSFGDTQETQYF.

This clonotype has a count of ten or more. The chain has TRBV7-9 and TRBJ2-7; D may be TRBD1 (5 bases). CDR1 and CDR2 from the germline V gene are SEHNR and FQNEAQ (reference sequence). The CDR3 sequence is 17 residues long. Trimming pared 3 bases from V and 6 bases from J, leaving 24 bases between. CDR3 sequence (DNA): TGTGCCAGCAGCTTTCTTCCAGGGCCCTTCCAAGGCGGCGAGCAGTACTTC. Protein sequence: CASSFLPGPFQGGEQYF.

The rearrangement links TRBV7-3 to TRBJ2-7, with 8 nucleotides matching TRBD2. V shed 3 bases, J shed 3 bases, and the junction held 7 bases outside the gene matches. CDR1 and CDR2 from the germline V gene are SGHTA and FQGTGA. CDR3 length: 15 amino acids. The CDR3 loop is CASSFGSGALYEQYF. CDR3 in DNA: TGTGCCAGCAGCTTTGGTAGCGGGGCGCTCTACGAGCAGTACTTC.

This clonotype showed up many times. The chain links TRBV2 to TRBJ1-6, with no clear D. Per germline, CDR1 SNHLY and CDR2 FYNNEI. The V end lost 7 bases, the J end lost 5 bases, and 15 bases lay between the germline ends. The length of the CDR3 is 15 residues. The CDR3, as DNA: TGTGCCAGCAAAGGGTTAAAATACGATAATTCACCCCTCCACTTT. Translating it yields CASKGLKYDNSPLHF. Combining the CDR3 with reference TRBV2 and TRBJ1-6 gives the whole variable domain EPEVTQTPSHQVTQMGQEVILRCVPISNHLYFYWYRQILGQKVEFLVSFYNNEISEKSEIFDDQFSVERPDGSNFTLKIRSTKLEDSAMYFCASKGLKYDNSPLHFGNGTRLTVT.

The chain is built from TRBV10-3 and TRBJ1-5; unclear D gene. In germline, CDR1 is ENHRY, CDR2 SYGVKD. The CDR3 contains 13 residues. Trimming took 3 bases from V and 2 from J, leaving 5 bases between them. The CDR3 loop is CAISESGNQPQHF. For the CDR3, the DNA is TGTGCCATCAGTGAAAGTGGCAATCAGCCCCAGCATTTT.